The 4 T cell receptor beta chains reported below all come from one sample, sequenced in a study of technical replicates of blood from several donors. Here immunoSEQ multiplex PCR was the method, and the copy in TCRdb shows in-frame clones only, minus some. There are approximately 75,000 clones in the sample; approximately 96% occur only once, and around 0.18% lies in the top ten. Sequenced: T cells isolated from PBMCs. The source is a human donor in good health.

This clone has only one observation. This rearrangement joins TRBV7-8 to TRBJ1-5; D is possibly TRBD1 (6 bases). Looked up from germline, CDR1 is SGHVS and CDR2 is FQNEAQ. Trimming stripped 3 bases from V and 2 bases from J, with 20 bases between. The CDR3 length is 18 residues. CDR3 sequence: CASSLEPQGRDGNQPQHF. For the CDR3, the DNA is TGTGCCAGCAGCTTGGAGCCACAGGGAAGGGATGGCAATCAGCCCCAGCATTTT.

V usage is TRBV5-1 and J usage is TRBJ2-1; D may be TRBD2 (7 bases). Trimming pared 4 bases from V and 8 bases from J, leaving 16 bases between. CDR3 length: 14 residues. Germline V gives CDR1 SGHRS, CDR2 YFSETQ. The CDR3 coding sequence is TGCGCCAGCAGCGGGGCGGGGGCGGCCGATGAGCAGTTCTTC. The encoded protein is CASSGAGAADEQFF.

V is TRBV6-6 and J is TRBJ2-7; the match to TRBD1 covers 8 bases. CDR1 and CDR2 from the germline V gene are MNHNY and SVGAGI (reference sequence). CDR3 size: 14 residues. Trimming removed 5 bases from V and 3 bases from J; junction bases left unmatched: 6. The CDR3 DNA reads TGTGCCAGCAGTCAATCGACAGGGGACTACGAGCAGTACTTC. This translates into CASSQSTGDYEQYF.

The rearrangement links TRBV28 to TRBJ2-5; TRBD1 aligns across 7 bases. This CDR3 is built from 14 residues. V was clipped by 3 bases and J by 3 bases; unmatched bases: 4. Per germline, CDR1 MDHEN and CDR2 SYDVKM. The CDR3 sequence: CASSFMGTEETQYF. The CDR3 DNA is TGTGCCAGCAGTTTTATGGGGACAGAAGAGACCCAGTACTTC.